The clone carrying this TCR beta chain was seen a handful of times. Antigen: not known. Germline and junction disagree at one end, which may indicate a read error. This sample was taken from a study of blood T cells in healthy people across ages. The CDR3 runs to 15 residues. The study, taken as a whole, reports: Compared with aged donors, long-lived donors showed fewer expanded clones, suggesting selection.

Next came a second PCR, run for about 7 to 11 cycles, which used a sample-barcoded 5' primer along with a J-beta primer mix. From the 5' RACE reads, TCRdb called clonotypes with MiXCR, one entry per CDR3 protein. The sample lists more than 650,000 distinct CDR3 sequences; roughly 25% were seen once. The same data also contributed to another study, on T cells of mothers and their children.

Sequencing was performed on blood. The receptor was isolated from a boy aged 5-17 years in good health. The chain carries TRBV12-3 or TRBV12-4 and TRBJ2-1; tentative D call: TRBD1 (5 bases). CDR3 amino acids: CASSFRTPSYNKQFF. The CDR3 DNA sequence: TGTGCCAGCAGTTTCAGGACACCCTCCTACAATAAGCAGTTCTTC.